This entry lists 23 T cell receptor beta chains sequenced from one sample in a study of shared clonotypes between healthy human individuals. Only in-frame clones appear in the TCRdb table, and some are missing; sequencing was by immunoSEQ multiplex PCR. The sample yields 2 million to 2.5 million clones, 85% to 95% seen once. What was sequenced was naive CD4+ T cells from PBMCs. The subset: CD45RA+ positively selected. The source of these receptors is a man aged 18 to 29 in good health. Some clones in this sample may be carry-over from other donors' samples.

CDR3 in amino acids: CASSYSRLGPNTEAFF. The DNA for the CDR3 is TGTGCCAGCAGTTACTCGAGGCTAGGGCCGAACACTGAAGCTTTCTTT. This chain connects TRBV6-5 to TRBJ1-1; D ambiguous. V was clipped by 0 bases and J by 1 base, with 12 bases between them. The germline V gene encodes CDR1 MNHEY and CDR2 SVGAGI. The CDR3 is 16 amino acids.

The gene calls are TRBV18 and TRBJ1-2; D may be TRBD1 (5 bases). The CDR3 extends over 17 amino acids. The V gene lost 1 base and the J gene lost 5 bases, with 20 bases spanning the gap. Germline values: CDR1 KGHSH, CDR2 LQKENI. CDR3 DNA: TGTGCCAGCTCACCACTAGTAGGGGCCGCACAGTCTTATGGCTACACCTTC. Its translation: CASSPLVGAAQSYGYTF.

This rearrangement joins TRBV6-5 to TRBJ2-5; weak D call: TRBD1 (6 bases). The CDR3 length is 16 residues. Trimming took off 7 bases at V and 1 base at J, with 19 bases between the two ends. Germline CDR1 is MNHEY and CDR2 is SVGAGI. CDR3 DNA: TGTGCCAGCACTTATACCATAGGGGGATCCCAAGAGACCCAGTACTTC. Residues: CASTYTIGGSQETQYF.

V is TRBV7-6 and J is TRBJ2-1; 9 bases fit TRBD2. The CDR3 runs to 18 residues. V dropped 0 bases and J dropped 0; count of bases not matched to a gene: 6. The germline V gene encodes CDR1 SGHVS and CDR2 FNYEAQ. The CDR3 loop is CASSLALAGPSSYNEQFF. CDR3 bases: TGTGCCAGCAGCTTAGCCCTAGCGGGGCCAAGCTCCTACAATGAGCAGTTCTTC.

This clone was found once. CDR3 in amino acids: CATRRGATGELFF. DNA of the CDR3: TGTGCCACCAGAAGGGGGGCCACCGGGGAGCTGTTTTTT. The chain uses TRBV15 and TRBJ2-2; possibly TRBD1 or TRBD2 for D (6 bases each). The germline V and J ends were trimmed by 6 bases and 4 bases, with 9 bases remaining between them. This CDR3 has 13 residues. The germline gives CDR1 LNHNV, CDR2 YYDKDF (reference sequence).

Of note for this clone: The sample has other DNA sequences that encode this CDR3 too. This chain links TRBV18 with TRBJ2-1; D ambiguous. Germline loops: CDR1 KGHSH, CDR2 LQKENI. The ends were cut back, 5 bases at V and 0 bases at J, with 8 bases in the middle. CDR3 size: 14 residues. The CDR3 protein is CASSSRGSYNEQFF. The CDR3 DNA reads as TGTGCCAGCTCAAGTAGAGGCTCCTACAATGAGCAGTTCTTC.

CDR3 in DNA: TGCGCCAGCAGCTCAGGGAGACAGGGAGGTGAAAAACTGTTTTTT. It encodes CASSSGRQGGEKLFF. The genes are TRBV5-1 and TRBJ1-4; TRBD1 aligns across 7 bases. Germline V CDR1 and CDR2: SGHRS, YFSETQ. This CDR3 comprises 15 residues. With V trimmed by 3 bases and J by 7 bases, 9 bases remained unmatched. The full variable domain, with the rest looked up from reference TRBV5-1 and TRBJ1-4, is KAGVTQTPRYLIKTRGQQVTLSCSPISGHRSVSWYQQTPGQGLQFLFEYFSETQRNKGNFPGRFSGRQFSNSRSEMNVSTLELGDSALYLCASSSGRQGGEKLFFGSGTQLSVL.

The rearrangement links TRBV9 to TRBJ2-3; D is perhaps TRBD2 (5 bases). V was shortened by 3 bases and J by 2 bases, with 13 bases between the two germline ends. The CDR3 is 15 residues long. Germline CDR1 reads SGDLS; CDR2 reads YYNGEE. DNA of the CDR3: TGTGCCAGCAGCGCATCTAGCAGAATCACAGATACGCAGTATTTT. It specifies CASSASSRITDTQYF.

A single count supports this clone. V usage is TRBV11-2 and J usage is TRBJ1-3; D is perhaps TRBD1 (6 bases). Trimming stripped 5 bases from V and 0 bases from J, with 14 bases between. The CDR3 spans 16 residues. Germline V lookup: CDR1 SGHAT, CDR2 FQNNGV. The chain's CDR3 is CASSPRTVSSGNTIYF. CDR3 nucleotide sequence: TGTGCCAGCAGCCCGCGGACAGTAAGCTCTGGAAACACCATATATTTT.

The J gene is TRBJ2-3, the V gene TRBV5-1; 7 nucleotides agree with TRBD1. This CDR3 has 16 residues. J lost 6 bases, V lost 0 bases, and 10 bases had no gene match. Germline loops: CDR1 SGHRS, CDR2 YFSETQ. CDR3 nucleotides: TGCGCCAGCAGCTTGGACACTACCGGGACAGAGGATACGCAGTATTTT. This encodes CASSLDTTGTEDTQYF.

The rearrangement uses TRBV7-2 and TRBJ2-4, with D perhaps matching TRBD2 (6 bases). V lost 3 bases, J lost 0 bases, and 12 bases lay in between. The germline gives CDR1 SGHTA, CDR2 FQGNSA. The CDR3 runs to 16 residues. DNA of the CDR3: TGTGCCAGCAGCTTTCGACCGGGACTAGCCAAAAACATTCAGTACTTC. Amino acid sequence: CASSFRPGLAKNIQYF.

This clone was found once. This chain joins TRBV19 and TRBJ2-3; 8 nucleotides agree with TRBD1. With 4 bases clipped from V and 2 bases from J, the junction kept 8 bases outside the gene matches. CDR1 is LNHDA, CDR2 SQIVND, per germline (reference sequence). The CDR3 length is 16 residues. CDR3 loop: CASSSDRGRSTDTQYF. The CDR3 bases are TGTGCCAGTAGTAGCGACAGGGGAAGATCCACAGATACGCAGTATTTT.

The V call is TRBV25-1, the J call TRBJ2-5; the D gene is possibly TRBD1 (5 bases). V was cut by 1 base and J by 5 bases, with 17 bases left in between. This CDR3 spans 16 amino acids. The germline CDR1 and CDR2 sequences are MGHDK and SYGVNS. CDR3 protein: CASSEFGIRGGETQYF. As DNA, the CDR3 is TGTGCCAGCAGTGAATTCGGAATTAGGGGTGGTGAGACCCAGTACTTC.

CDR3 sequence (DNA): TGTGCCAGCAGTCCCGTCACCGGGGAGCTGTTTTTT. This translates into CASSPVTGELFF. The rearrangement links TRBV28 to TRBJ2-2; D ambiguous. The V end lost 5 bases, the J end lost 4 bases, and 5 bases lay between the germline ends. This CDR3 has 12 residues. Germline CDR1 is MDHEN and CDR2 is SYDVKM. Looking up the rest from reference TRBV28 and TRBJ2-2 gives the full variable domain: DVKVTQSSRYLVKRTGEKVFLECVQDMDHENMFWYRQDPGLGLRLIYFSYDVKMKEKGDIPEGYSVSREKKERFSLILESASTNQTSMYLCASSPVTGELFFGEGSRLTVL.

V and J are TRBV6-1 and TRBJ2-1, with 12 positions matching TRBD2. The CDR3 consists of 16 residues. V was pared by 4 bases and J by 0 bases, with 1 base of the junction left unmatched. Germline V gene lookup returns CDR1 MNHNS and CDR2 SASEGT. The CDR3 DNA follows: TGTGCCAGCAGTGGGACTAGCGGGATCTCCTACAATGAGCAGTTCTTC. Its protein product is CASSGTSGISYNEQFF.

This chain connects TRBV28 to TRBJ2-4; D gene unclear. This CDR3 is 15 amino acids long. The V end was cut by 3 bases, the J end by 0 bases, with 9 bases between. Germline V gene lookup returns CDR1 MDHEN and CDR2 SYDVKM. In DNA, the CDR3 is TGTGCCAGCAGTTTTGGTGTTATAGCCAAAAACATTCAGTACTTC. Translation: CASSFGVIAKNIQYF.

V usage is TRBV7-2 and J usage is TRBJ2-7; D is possibly TRBD1 (6 bases). The V end lost 5 bases, the J end lost 6 bases, and 11 bases lay between the germline ends. The CDR3 is 12 residues long. CDR1 SGHTA and CDR2 FQGNSA come from the germline V gene. In DNA, the CDR3 is TGTGCCAGCAGCGATCGAGGGGGCGAGCAGTACTTC. It is translated as CASSDRGGEQYF.

The chain carries TRBV6-5 and TRBJ2-5; D unclear. V gave up 5 bases and J gave up 1 base, with 11 bases separating them. Germline lookup yields CDR1 MNHEY and CDR2 SVGAGI. CDR3 length: 14 residues. The CDR3 is CASSRSVFQETQYF. The CDR3, as DNA: TGTGCCAGCAGTAGAAGCGTGTTCCAAGAGACCCAGTACTTC.

The rearrangement links TRBV5-6 to TRBJ2-7; 8 bases are shared with TRBD2. The CDR3 contains 17 residues. J was trimmed by 5 bases and V by 4 bases; bases with no gene match: 17. Germline CDR1 reads SGHDT; CDR2 reads YYEEEE. The CDR3 is CASSAWGGRPLGDEQYF. CDR3 in DNA: TGTGCCAGCAGCGCCTGGGGCGGGAGGCCCCTCGGGGACGAGCAGTACTTC.

The J gene is TRBJ2-1, the V gene TRBV7-9; 13 bases match TRBD2. With V trimmed by 2 bases and J by 7 bases, 5 bases remained unmatched. The CDR3 runs 16 residues. CDR1 and CDR2 from the germline V gene are SEHNR and FQNEAQ (reference sequence). This chain's CDR3 is CASSLPWTSGSNEQFF. In DNA, the CDR3 is TGTGCCAGCAGCTTACCCTGGACTAGCGGGAGTAATGAGCAGTTCTTC.

As regards this clone: Distinct nucleotide sequences in the sample also encode this CDR3. The genes are TRBV15 and TRBJ2-3, with 7 bases fitting TRBD2. The CDR3 covers 13 residues. V shed 5 bases and J 4 bases; nucleotides not matched to a gene: 3. Germline V gene data show CDR1 as LNHNV and CDR2 as YYDKDF (reference sequence). CDR3 sequence: CATSGRGADTQYF. The CDR3 DNA reads as TGTGCCACCAGCGGACGGGGGGCAGATACGCAGTATTTT.

In DNA form, the CDR3 reads TGTGCCAGCAGTACCGGGACAGGGGTGGAGACGCAGTATTTT. Its translation is CASSTGTGVETQYF. The chain recombines TRBV6-6 with TRBJ2-3, with 10 bases fitting TRBD1. CDR1 is MNHNY and CDR2 is SVGAGI in the germline V gene (reference sequence). V was pared by 5 bases and J by 9 bases, with 8 bases of the junction left unmatched. This CDR3 has 14 residues.

The chain carries TRBV11-2 and TRBJ2-5, with a tentative D call TRBD1 (6 bases). The CDR3 covers 14 residues. Trimming removed 8 bases at V and 2 bases at J, with 15 bases between. Germline-derived CDR1 and CDR2 are SGHAT and FQNNGV. CDR3 coding DNA: TGTGCCAGCGGAACAGGACAGTTACAAGAGACCCAGTACTTC. Its protein product is CASGTGQLQETQYF.